This is a list of T cell receptor beta chains from one sample in a study of post-analysis software for immune sequencing data. MiXCR, applied by TCRdb to the PCR reads, yields one record per CDR3 protein. The data hold around 770,000 distinct CDR3 sequences, with 46% observed a single time. The sequenced sample consisted of blood. Every receptor here comes from a girl under 18 with multiple sclerosis. Both conserved end residues are part of each CDR3. A D gene is named only where the DNA matches it firmly. Clone size is given for some rows only: seen once, a few or many times, or a class if the clone is expanded.

TRBD2	NA	TRBJ2-1	TRBV20-1	TGCAGTGCCCTGGGACTAGCGGGAGGGCACGAGCAGTTCTTC	CSALGLAGGHEQFF
NA	few	TRBJ2-7	TRBV27	TGTGCCACCAGTCAAGGAGGGCTCACTGGGGAGCAGTACTTC	CATSQGGLTGEQYF
NA	NA	TRBJ2-7	TRBV21-1	TGTGCCAGCAGCAAAGGGACTAGCGGATACGAGCAGTACTTC	CASSKGTSGYEQYF
NA	few	TRBJ1-5	TRBV6-1	TGTGCCAGCAGTGAATCGGGTCAGCCCCAGCATTTT	CASSESGQPQHF
TRBD2	once	TRBJ2-3	TRBV7-3	TGTGCCAGCAGCTCCTCCTCGGGACTATCCCCCGATCCTAGCACAGATACGCAGTATTTT	CASSSSSGLSPDPSTDTQYF
NA	NA	TRBJ2-7	TRBV3-1	TGTGCCAGCAGCGAATTGCTGGACCCTACCTACGAGCAGTACTTC	CASSELLDPTYEQYF
NA	NA	TRBJ1-1	TRBV27	TGTGCCAGCAGTCCTTCATCGGACACTGAAGCTTTCTTT	CASSPSSDTEAFF
TRBD2	NA	TRBJ2-3	TRBV20-1	TGCAGTGCTAGAGGGACTAGCGGGAGAACAGATACGCAGTATTTT	CSARGTSGRTDTQYF
NA	few	TRBJ2-1	TRBV20-1	TGCAGTGCTAGACTGACCAACCAGGGCCTTCCCTACAATGAGCAGTTCTTC	CSARLTNQGLPYNEQFF
NA	NA	TRBJ2-7	TRBV5-1	TGCGCCAGCAGACACGGACCCACGAGCTCCTACGAGCAGTACTTC	CASRHGPTSSYEQYF
NA	NA	TRBJ2-1	TRBV6-2/TRBV6-3	TGTGCCAGCAGTTACTCGGGAGCCCTCAATGAGCAGTTCTTC	CASSYSGALNEQFF
NA	few	TRBJ2-7	TRBV10-3	TGTGCCATCAGGAGGGACGGGAGCTCCTACGAGCAGTACTTC	CAIRRDGSSYEQYF
NA	few	TRBJ2-7	TRBV20-1	TGCAGTGCCTCAATCTTGACGGCTAGGTCAGGCGAGCAGTACTTC	CSASILTARSGEQYF
NA	NA	TRBJ2-3	TRBV29-1	TGCAGCGTTGAAGATCCCAGCGGAGTCACAGATACGCAGTATTTT	CSVEDPSGVTDTQYF
NA	few	TRBJ2-7	TRBV29-1	TGCAGCGTTGTTCCCAGGGATAAAATCGAGCAGTACTTC	CSVVPRDKIEQYF
NA	NA	TRBJ2-1	TRBV20-1	TGCAGTGCTAGGGTGACCTTTTCAGAGACTAGGGGCAATGAGCAGTTCTTC	CSARVTFSETRGNEQFF
NA	NA	TRBJ2-3	TRBV2	TGTGCCAGCACACGGTCCCCTAGCACAGATACGCAGTATTTT	CASTRSPSTDTQYF
NA	NA	TRBJ1-5	TRBV3-1	TGTGCCAGCAGCCAAGAGTGGGGAAGCAATCAGCCCCAGCATTTT	CASSQEWGSNQPQHF
NA	NA	TRBJ2-3	TRBV5-1	TGCGCCAGCAGCTTAAGGACAGCGGTTAACACAGATACGCAGTATTTT	CASSLRTAVNTDTQYF
NA	few	TRBJ2-1	TRBV9	TGTGCCAGCAGCCGGCGGGATGAGCAGTTCTTC	CASSRRDEQFF
TRBD2	NA	TRBJ2-1	TRBV12-3/TRBV12-4	TGTGCCACCCACACTAGCGGGAGGGCCCATGAGCAGTTCTTC	CATHTSGRAHEQFF
TRBD1	few	TRBJ1-1	TRBV4-2	TGTGCCAGCAGCCAAAGGAGAGGGCAGGGGGCAGGTGGCACTGAAGCTTTCTTT	CASSQRRGQGAGGTEAFF
NA	NA	TRBJ2-7	TRBV7-9	TGTGCCAGCAGCTTAGGGCAGGGAACTGGCGAGCAGTACTTC	CASSLGQGTGEQYF
NA	NA	TRBJ2-1	TRBV20-1	TGCAGTGCTAGAGATGGGCGGGTAGCTGACTACAATGAGCAGTTCTTC	CSARDGRVADYNEQFF
NA	few	TRBJ2-2	TRBV5-1	TGCGCCAGCGGGGCTTTAGCGAACACCGGGGAGCTGTTTTTT	CASGALANTGELFF
TRBD1	NA	TRBJ2-1	TRBV12-3/TRBV12-4	TGTGCCAGCAGTTTTCGGGACAGGGGGTTCAATGAGCAGTTCTTC	CASSFRDRGFNEQFF
TRBD2	NA	TRBJ2-5	TRBV12-3/TRBV12-4	TGTGCCAGCAGTTTCTCAGCGGGAACGTACCAAGAGACCCAGTACTTC	CASSFSAGTYQETQYF
TRBD2	NA	TRBJ2-5	TRBV6-4	TGTGCCAGCAGTGACTCGTGGGGGGGACTAGCGATGGGGACCCAGTACTTC	CASSDSWGGLAMGTQYF
NA	NA	TRBJ2-7	TRBV20-1	TGCAGTGCTAGATCCCCCCCAGGGGACCTATACGAGCAGTACTTC	CSARSPPGDLYEQYF
NA	NA	TRBJ2-7	TRBV29-1	TGCAGCGGAGCGGTGGCCCACGAGCAGTACTTC	CSGAVAHEQYF
NA	NA	TRBJ2-1	TRBV20-1	TGCAGTGCAACGGTGGGGGACTCCTACAATGAGCAGTTCTTC	CSATVGDSYNEQFF
TRBD1	few	TRBJ1-5	TRBV7-2	TGTGCCAGCAGCTTAGACAGGGGACTCAATCAGCCCCAGCATTTT	CASSLDRGLNQPQHF
NA	NA	TRBJ2-3	TRBV9	TGTGCCAGCAGCGCCGACTGGTCCACAGATACGCAGTATTTT	CASSADWSTDTQYF
NA	few	TRBJ2-4	TRBV27	TGTGCCAGCGGGCTAACTAGAGGGAGCATTCAGTACTTC	CASGLTRGSIQYF
TRBD2	NA	TRBJ2-7	TRBV5-1	TGCGCCAGCAGCTTTGGGAGGGGCGAGCAGTACTTC	CASSFGRGEQYF
NA	NA	TRBJ2-1	TRBV5-1	TGCGCCAGCAGCCATTTGGACAATGAGCAGTTCTTC	CASSHLDNEQFF
TRBD2	few	TRBJ2-1	TRBV5-1	TGCGCCAGCAGCCCGGGGGGGACTAGCGGTTACAATGAGCAGTTCTTC	CASSPGGTSGYNEQFF
TRBD1	NA	TRBJ2-3	TRBV29-1	TGCAGCGCTGTACAGGGGGCGAGTCAAGATACGCAGTATTTT	CSAVQGASQDTQYF